A selection of T cell receptor beta chains follows, all from one sample in a study of shared clonotypes between healthy human individuals. The data were produced by immunoSEQ multiplex PCR, yet TCRdb's version contains in-frame clones alone and is incomplete. The repertoire consists of approximately 2,300,000 clones, with around 90% occurring once and the leading ten covering approximately 0.4%. Sequenced: naive CD4+ T cells from PBMCs. The receptors shown here come from a man aged 18 to 29 in good health. Some clones in this sample may be carry-over from other donors' samples. CDR3s include the opening cysteine and the closing phenylalanine or tryptophan. A D gene is named only where the DNA matches it firmly. Some rows have no size entry. The others give once, few or many, or a class for an expanded clone.

V gene	J gene	D gene	clone size	CDR3 DNA	CDR3 protein
TRBV28	TRBJ2-2	.	once	TGTGCCAGCAGCGTGGACGCGAACACCGGGGAGCTGTTTTTT	CASSVDANTGELFF
TRBV6-5	TRBJ2-7	TRBD1	once	TGTGCCAGCAGTTTTTACAGGGGGGAGTCCTACGAGCAGTACTTC	CASSFYRGESYEQYF
TRBV12-5	TRBJ2-1	.	.	TGTGCTAGTGGTTTGTGGGCGGGGACCTACAATGAGCAGTTCTTC	CASGLWAGTYNEQFF
TRBV30	TRBJ2-2	.	.	TGTGCCTGGAGCCCCTGGGGGACCGGGGAGCTGTTTTTT	CAWSPWGTGELFF
TRBV7-8	TRBJ2-7	.	.	TGTGCCAGCAGTCCTATGACCGGGTACGAGCAGTACTTC	CASSPMTGYEQYF
TRBV19	TRBJ2-3	TRBD1	.	TGTGCCAGTAGTATAGGAGGGACAGGCATTAGGACAGATACGCAGTATTTT	CASSIGGTGIRTDTQYF
TRBV18	TRBJ2-7	.	.	TGTGCCAGCTCACCTGCTAGCGTTATGAAATACGAGCAGTACTTC	CASSPASVMKYEQYF
TRBV15	TRBJ2-7	TRBD2	.	TGTGCCACCAGCAGTTATGCGGGAGATACCTACGAGCAGTACTTC	CATSSYAGDTYEQYF
TRBV20-1	TRBJ2-1	TRBD2	.	TGCAGTGCTAACCTAGCGGGACAGTTCTTC	CSANLAGQFF
TRBV5-1	TRBJ2-3	TRBD2	once	TGCGCCAGCAGCGAGACTAGCGGATCGCCTAGCACAGATACGCAGTATTTT	CASSETSGSPSTDTQYF
TRBV11-1	TRBJ2-1	.	.	TGTGCCAGCAGCAAACAGGGTTCCTACAATGAGCAGTTCTTC	CASSKQGSYNEQFF
TRBV2	TRBJ1-1	.	.	TGTGCCAACTTAAGGGGCAGGGGCACTGAAGCTTTCTTT	CANLRGRGTEAFF
TRBV27	TRBJ1-2	.	.	TGTGCCAGCAGTTTATTAGGGGACGCCGTGGCGTGGAACTATGGCTACACCTTC	CASSLLGDAVAWNYGYTF
TRBV5-1	TRBJ2-7	.	.	TGCGCCAGCAGCTTACTAAGCGGCGGAGGTCCCCACGAGCAGTACTTC	CASSLLSGGGPHEQYF
TRBV9	TRBJ1-5	TRBD1	.	TGTGCCAGCAGCGGAGGGACAGGGCAGGGCCAGCCCCAGCATTTT	CASSGGTGQGQPQHF